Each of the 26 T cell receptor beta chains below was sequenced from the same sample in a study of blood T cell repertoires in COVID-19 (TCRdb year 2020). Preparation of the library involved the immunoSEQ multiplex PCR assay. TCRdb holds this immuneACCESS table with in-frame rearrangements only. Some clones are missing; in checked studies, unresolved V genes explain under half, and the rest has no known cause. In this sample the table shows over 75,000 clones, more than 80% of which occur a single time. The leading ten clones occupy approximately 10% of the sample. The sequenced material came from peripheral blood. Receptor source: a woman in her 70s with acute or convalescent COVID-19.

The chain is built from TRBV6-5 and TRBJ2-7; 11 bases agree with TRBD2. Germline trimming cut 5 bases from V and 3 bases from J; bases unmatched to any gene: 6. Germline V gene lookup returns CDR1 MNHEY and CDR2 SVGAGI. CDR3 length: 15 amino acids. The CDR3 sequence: CASSTSGSRNYEQYF. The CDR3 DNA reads TGTGCCAGCAGTACTAGCGGGAGCAGGAACTACGAGCAGTACTTC.

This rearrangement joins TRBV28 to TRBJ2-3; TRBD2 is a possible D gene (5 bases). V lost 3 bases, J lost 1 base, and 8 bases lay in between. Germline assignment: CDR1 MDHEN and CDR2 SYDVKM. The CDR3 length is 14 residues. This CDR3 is CASSFFGGTDTQYF. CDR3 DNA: TGTGCCAGCAGTTTCTTCGGGGGCACAGATACGCAGTATTTT.

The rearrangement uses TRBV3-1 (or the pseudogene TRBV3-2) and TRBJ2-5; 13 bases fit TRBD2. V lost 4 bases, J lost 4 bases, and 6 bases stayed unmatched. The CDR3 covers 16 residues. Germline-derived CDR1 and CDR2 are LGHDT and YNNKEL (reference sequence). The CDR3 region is CASSLWTSGSGETQYF. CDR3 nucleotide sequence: TGTGCCAGCAGCCTATGGACTAGCGGGAGCGGAGAGACCCAGTACTTC.

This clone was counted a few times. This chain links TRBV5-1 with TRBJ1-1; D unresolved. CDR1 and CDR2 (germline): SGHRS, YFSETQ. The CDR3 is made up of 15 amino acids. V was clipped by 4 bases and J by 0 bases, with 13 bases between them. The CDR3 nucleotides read TGCGCCAGCAGCACAAGCCCCACAGTGAACACTGAAGCTTTCTTT. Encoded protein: CASSTSPTVNTEAFF.

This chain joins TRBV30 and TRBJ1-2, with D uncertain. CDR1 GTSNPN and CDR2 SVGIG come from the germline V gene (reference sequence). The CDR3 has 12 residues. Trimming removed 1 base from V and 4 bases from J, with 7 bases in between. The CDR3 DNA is TGTGCCTGGAGTGAGCAGGTCTATGGCTACACCTTC. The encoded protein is CAWSEQVYGYTF.

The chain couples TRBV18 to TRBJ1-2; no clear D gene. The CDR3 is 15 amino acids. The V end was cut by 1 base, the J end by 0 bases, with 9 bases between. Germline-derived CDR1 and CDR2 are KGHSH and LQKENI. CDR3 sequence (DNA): TGTGCCAGCTCACCACTTGCGGAGACTAACTATGGCTACACCTTC. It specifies CASSPLAETNYGYTF. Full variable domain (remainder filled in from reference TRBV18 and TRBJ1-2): NAGVMQNPRHLVRRRGQEARLRCSPMKGHSHVYWYRQLPEEGLKFMVYLQKENIIDESGMPKERFSAEFPKEGPSILRIQQVVRGDSAAYFCASSPLAETNYGYTFGSGTRLTVV.

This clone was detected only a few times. The CDR3 sequence: CASSYSGLAGYEQYF. The CDR3 DNA sequence: TGTGCCAGCAGTTACTCGGGACTAGCGGGCTACGAGCAGTACTTC. V is TRBV6-5 and J is TRBJ2-7; 12 bases line up with TRBD2. This CDR3 spans 15 amino acids. CDR1 MNHEY and CDR2 SVGAGI come from the germline V gene. Germline trimming cut 0 bases from V and 3 bases from J; bases unmatched to any gene: 0.

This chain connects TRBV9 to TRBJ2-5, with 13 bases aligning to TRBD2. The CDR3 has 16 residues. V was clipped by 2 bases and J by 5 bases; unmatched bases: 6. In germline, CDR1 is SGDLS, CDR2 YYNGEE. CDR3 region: CASSVGTSGTDETQYF. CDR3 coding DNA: TGTGCCAGCAGCGTGGGGACTAGCGGGACGGATGAGACCCAGTACTTC.

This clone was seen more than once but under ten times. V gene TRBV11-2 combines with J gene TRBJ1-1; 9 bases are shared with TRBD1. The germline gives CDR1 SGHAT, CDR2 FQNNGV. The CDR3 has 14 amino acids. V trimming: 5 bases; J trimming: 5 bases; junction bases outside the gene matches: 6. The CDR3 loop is CASSARQGGTEAFF. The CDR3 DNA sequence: TGTGCCAGCAGCGCCCGACAGGGGGGGACTGAAGCTTTCTTT.

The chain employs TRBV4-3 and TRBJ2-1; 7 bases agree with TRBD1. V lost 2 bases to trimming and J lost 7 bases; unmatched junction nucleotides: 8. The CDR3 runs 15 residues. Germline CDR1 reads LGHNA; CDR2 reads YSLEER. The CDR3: CASSQKTGVMNEQFF. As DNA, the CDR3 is TGCGCCAGCAGCCAAAAAACAGGGGTCATGAATGAGCAGTTCTTC.

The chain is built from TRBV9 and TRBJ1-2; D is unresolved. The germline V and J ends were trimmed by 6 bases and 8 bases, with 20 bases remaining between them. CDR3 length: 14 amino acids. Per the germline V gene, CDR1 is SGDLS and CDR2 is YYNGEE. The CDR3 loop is CASTLLSTERGYTF. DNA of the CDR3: TGTGCCAGCACCCTTCTGTCCACGGAGAGGGGCTACACCTTC.

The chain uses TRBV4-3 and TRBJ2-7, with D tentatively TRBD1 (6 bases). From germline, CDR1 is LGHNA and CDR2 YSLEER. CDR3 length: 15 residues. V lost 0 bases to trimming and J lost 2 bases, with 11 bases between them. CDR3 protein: CASSQDYPGAYEQYF. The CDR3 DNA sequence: TGCGCCAGCAGCCAAGATTATCCAGGGGCCTACGAGCAGTACTTC.

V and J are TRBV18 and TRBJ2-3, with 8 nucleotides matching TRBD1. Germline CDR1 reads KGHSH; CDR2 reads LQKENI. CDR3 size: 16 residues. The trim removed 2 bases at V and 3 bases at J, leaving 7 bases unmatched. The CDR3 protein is CASSPIDRTGTDTQYF. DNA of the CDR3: TGTGCCAGCTCACCAATTGACCGGACAGGGACAGATACGCAGTATTTT. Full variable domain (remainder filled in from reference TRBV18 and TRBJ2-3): NAGVMQNPRHLVRRRGQEARLRCSPMKGHSHVYWYRQLPEEGLKFMVYLQKENIIDESGMPKERFSAEFPKEGPSILRIQQVVRGDSAAYFCASSPIDRTGTDTQYFGPGTRLTVL.

The CDR3 is CASSVGQGNTEAFF. CDR3 in DNA: TGTGCCAGCAGCGTAGGACAGGGGAACACTGAAGCTTTCTTT. The chain carries TRBV9 and TRBJ1-1; 7 bases are a match to TRBD1. Germline-derived CDR1 and CDR2 are SGDLS and YYNGEE. The CDR3 has 14 residues. V lost 0 bases to trimming and J lost 1 base; unmatched junction nucleotides: 0.

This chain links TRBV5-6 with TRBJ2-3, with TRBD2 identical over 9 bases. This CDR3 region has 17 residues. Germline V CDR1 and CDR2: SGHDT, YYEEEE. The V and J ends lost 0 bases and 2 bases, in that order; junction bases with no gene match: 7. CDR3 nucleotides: TGTGCCAGCAGCTTGGGTCCAGCGGGAGGAATCACAGATACGCAGTATTTT. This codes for CASSLGPAGGITDTQYF.

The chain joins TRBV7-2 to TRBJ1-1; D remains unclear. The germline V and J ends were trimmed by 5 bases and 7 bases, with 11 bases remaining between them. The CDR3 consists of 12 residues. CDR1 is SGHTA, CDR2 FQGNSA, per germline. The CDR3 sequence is CASSKQSSEAFF. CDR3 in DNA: TGTGCCAGCAGCAAACAGAGTAGTGAAGCTTTCTTT.

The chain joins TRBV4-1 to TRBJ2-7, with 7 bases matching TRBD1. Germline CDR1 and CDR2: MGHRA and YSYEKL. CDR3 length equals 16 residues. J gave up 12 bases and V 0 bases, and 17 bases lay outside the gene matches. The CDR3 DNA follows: TGCGCCAGCAGCCAAGATTTTGCGGCCCGACAGGGCCTCCCGTACTTC. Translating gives CASSQDFAARQGLPYF.

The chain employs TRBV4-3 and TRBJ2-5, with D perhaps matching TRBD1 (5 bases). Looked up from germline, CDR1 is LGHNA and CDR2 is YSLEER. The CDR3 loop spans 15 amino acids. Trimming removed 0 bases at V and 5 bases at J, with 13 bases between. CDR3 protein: CASSQDRDDDETQYF. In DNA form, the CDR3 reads TGCGCCAGCAGCCAAGACAGGGATGATGACGAGACCCAGTACTTC.

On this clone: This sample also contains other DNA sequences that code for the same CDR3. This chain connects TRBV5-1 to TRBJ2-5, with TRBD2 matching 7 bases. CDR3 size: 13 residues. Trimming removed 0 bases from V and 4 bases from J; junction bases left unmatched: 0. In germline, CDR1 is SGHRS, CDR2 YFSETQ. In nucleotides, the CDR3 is TGCGCCAGCAGCTTGGTAGCGGGAGAGACCCAGTACTTC. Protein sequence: CASSLVAGETQYF. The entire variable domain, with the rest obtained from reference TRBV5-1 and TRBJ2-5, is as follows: KAGVTQTPRYLIKTRGQQVTLSCSPISGHRSVSWYQQTPGQGLQFLFEYFSETQRNKGNFPGRFSGRQFSNSRSEMNVSTLELGDSALYLCASSLVAGETQYFGPGTRLLVL.

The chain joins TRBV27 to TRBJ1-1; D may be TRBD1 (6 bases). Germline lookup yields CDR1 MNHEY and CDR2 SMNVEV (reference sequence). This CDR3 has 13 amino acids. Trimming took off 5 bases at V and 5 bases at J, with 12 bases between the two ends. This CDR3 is CASSVRGGTEAFF. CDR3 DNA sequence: TGTGCCAGCAGTGTAAGAGGGGGAACTGAAGCTTTCTTT.

The CDR3 DNA reads TGTGCCAGCAGCTTGGTTACTCTTCGAGGGCAAGAGACCCAGTACTTC. Translated: CASSLVTLRGQETQYF. This rearrangement joins TRBV5-6 to TRBJ2-5; D perhaps matches TRBD2 (5 bases). Germline lookup yields CDR1 SGHDT and CDR2 YYEEEE. V was cut by 0 bases and J by 2 bases, with 14 bases left in between. The CDR3 runs to 16 residues.

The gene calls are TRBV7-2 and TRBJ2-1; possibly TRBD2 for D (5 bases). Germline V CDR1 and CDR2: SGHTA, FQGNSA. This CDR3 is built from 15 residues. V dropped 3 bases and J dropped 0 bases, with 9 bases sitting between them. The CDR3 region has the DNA TGTGCCAGCAGCTTGCTAGGGAGCTCCTACAATGAGCAGTTCTTC. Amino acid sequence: CASSLLGSSYNEQFF.

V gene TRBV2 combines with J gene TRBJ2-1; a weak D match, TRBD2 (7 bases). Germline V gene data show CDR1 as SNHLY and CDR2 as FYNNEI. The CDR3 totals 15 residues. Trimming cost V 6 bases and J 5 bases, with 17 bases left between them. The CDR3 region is CASSITRGGDNEQFF. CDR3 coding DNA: TGTGCCAGCAGCATTACGAGGGGGGGTGACAATGAGCAGTTCTTC.

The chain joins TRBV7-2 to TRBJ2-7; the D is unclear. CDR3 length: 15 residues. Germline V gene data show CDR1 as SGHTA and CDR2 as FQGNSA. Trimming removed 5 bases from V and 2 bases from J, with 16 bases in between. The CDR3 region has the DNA TGTGCCAGCAGCAGGCTGACAACCGACCCCTACGAGCAGTACTTC. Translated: CASSRLTTDPYEQYF.

DNA of the CDR3: TGTGCCAGCGGTCTCGGGGTGGGCCAGCCCCAGCATTTT. It yields the protein CASGLGVGQPQHF. The genes are TRBV7-2 and TRBJ1-5; D is unresolved. This CDR3 has 13 residues. The germline CDR1 and CDR2 sequences are SGHTA and FQGNSA. The germline V and J ends were trimmed by 8 bases and 7 bases, with 15 bases remaining between them. Using reference TRBV7-2 and TRBJ1-5 for the parts outside the CDR3, the full variable domain is GAGVSQSPSNKVTEKGKDVELRCDPISGHTALYWYRQSLGQGLEFLIYFQGNSAPDKSGLPSDRFSAERTGGSVSTLTIQRTQQEDSAVYLCASGLGVGQPQHFGDGTRLSIL.

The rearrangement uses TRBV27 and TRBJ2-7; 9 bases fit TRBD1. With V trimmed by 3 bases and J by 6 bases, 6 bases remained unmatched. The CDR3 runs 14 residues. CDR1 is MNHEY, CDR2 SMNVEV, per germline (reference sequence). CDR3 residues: CASSLWDRAGEQYF. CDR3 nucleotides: TGTGCCAGCAGTTTGTGGGACAGGGCAGGCGAGCAGTACTTC.